Sequencing of this T cell receptor (beta chain) was carried out in a study of regulatory T cells in long-lasting Graves disease. Study in general: Freshly diagnosed Graves' patients had used antithyroid drugs for under 3 months. Study observations and caveats: Peripheral blood was the sole material, not thyroid tissue. Persistent patients had more shared public clonotypes (about 2,800) than new patients (around 1,000). Gene preferences differed: TRBV28, TRBJ1-2, TRBJ2-5 in persistent cases.

Concerning this clonotype: Antigen specificity is unknown. A far larger clone is only one base removed, so a read error is likely.

The time point was: newly diagnosed GD, antithyroid drugs for less than 3 months. RNA extracted from PBMCs served as the sequencing template. Arm-PCR with iRepertoire HTBI primers amplified the CDR3 regions for these TCR beta libraries. Via MiXCR, TCRdb re-called the multiplex PCR reads, giving one row per CDR3 protein. This table holds about 370,000 distinct CDR3 sequences, 15% found once. The V end was cut by 5 bases, the J end by 1 base, with 14 bases between. Germline V CDR1 and CDR2: MNHEY, SVGEGT. The CDR3 has 15 amino acids. This sequence was found in a female donor with Graves disease. Sequenced here: peripheral blood mononuclear cells (PBMCs), sampled at new diagnosis, from a patient treated with antithyroid drugs. J is TRBJ1-1 and V is TRBV6-2 or TRBV6-3, with D perhaps TRBD1 (6 bases). In DNA form, the CDR3 reads TGTGCCAGCAGTGACCCGGGACACCCGAACACTGAAGCTTTCTTT. Translating it yields CASSDPGHPNTEAFF.